The 24 T cell receptor beta chains reported below all come from one sample, sequenced in a study of T cells in Graves' hyperthyroidism and ophthalmopathy. Authors of the study amplified TCR beta CDR3 regions from RNA transcripts. With the HTBI primer set, the TCR CDR3 went through a first round of RT-PCR. TCRdb reprocessed the multiplex PCR reads with MiXCR, giving one entry per CDR3 protein. The table has roughly 500,000 distinct CDR3 sequences, around 13% seen once. The sequenced sample was blood. Source of these receptors: a woman aged 25 to 45 with Graves' hyperthyroidism that later progressed to Graves' ophthalmopathy.

This clonotype was seen a few times. The rearrangement uses TRBV4-2 and TRBJ1-1; D is uncertain. CDR1 and CDR2 from the germline V gene are LGHNA and YNFKEQ. The CDR3 is 16 residues long. V was pared by 0 bases and J by 3 bases, with 14 bases between. CDR3 coding DNA: TGTGCCAGCAGCCAAGATATCCGCACCGGGGACACTGAAGCTTTCTTT. This encodes CASSQDIRTGDTEAFF.

There are many counts of this clonotype. The gene calls are TRBV18 and TRBJ1-4, with D uncertain. This CDR3 spans 15 amino acids. Germline CDR1 KGHSH, CDR2 LQKENI. Trimming removed 2 bases at V and 4 bases at J, with 11 bases between. The CDR3 bases are TGTGCCAGCTCACCAGTTCGAGGAAGTAATGAAAAACTGTTTTTT. This encodes CASSPVRGSNEKLFF.

Regarding this clonotype: One base away lies a much larger clone, so this may be a sequencing read error. V and J are TRBV27 and TRBJ1-1; D unclear. The CDR3 has 14 amino acids. Germline-derived CDR1 and CDR2 are MNHEY and SMNVEV (reference sequence). CDR3 region: CASSLRGLGTGAFF. The CDR3 nucleotides are TGTGCCAGCAGTTTACGAGGGTTGGGTACTGGAGCTTTCTTT.

This sequence joins TRBV7-9 and TRBJ2-7; 7 bases are shared with TRBD2. Germline lookup yields CDR1 SEHNR and CDR2 FQNEAQ (reference sequence). The CDR3 contains 15 residues. V lost 8 bases and J lost 5; bases outside the gene matches: 15. CDR3 protein: CASYGGGAIGDEQYV. CDR3 in DNA: TGTGCCAGCTACGGCGGGGGAGCGATTGGGGACGAGCAGTACGTC.

This clonotype was picked up a small number of times. The genes are TRBV10-3 and TRBJ2-1; D is uncertain. The V end was cut by 3 bases, the J end by 8 bases, with 8 bases between. The CDR3 covers 12 residues. Germline-derived CDR1 and CDR2 are ENHRY and SYGVKD. CDR3 sequence: CAISDYEDEQFF. The CDR3, as DNA: TGTGCCATCAGTGATTATGAGGATGAGCAGTTCTTC.

This clonotype was counted a few times. A much larger clone lies one base from this, so it may be a read error. The chain joins TRBV6-2 or TRBV6-3 to TRBJ1-1, with a weak D call TRBD1 (6 bases). Germline assignment: CDR1 MNHEY and CDR2 SVGEGT. V lost 6 bases, J lost 10 bases, and 18 bases lay in between. The CDR3 consists of 13 residues. The CDR3 protein is CASRSVEGVRAFF. CDR3 bases: TGTGCCAGCAGGTCCGTCGAGGGGGTAAGAGCTTTCTTT.

This clonotype was observed at least ten times. V is TRBV7-3 and J is TRBJ1-6, with no clear D. CDR3 length: 16 residues. Germline-derived CDR1 and CDR2 are SGHTA and FQGTGA. V was shortened by 0 bases and J by 7 bases, with 13 bases between the two germline ends. The chain's CDR3 is CASSLTKIGKNSPLHF. The CDR3 nucleotides are TGTGCCAGCAGCTTAACAAAAATCGGGAAAAATTCACCCCTCCACTTT. Full variable domain (missing parts from reference TRBV7-3 and TRBJ1-6): GAGVSQTPSNKVTEKGKYVELRCDPISGHTALYWYRQSLGQGPEFLIYFQGTGAADDSGLPNDRFFAVRPEGSVSTLKIQRTERGDSAVYLCASSLTKIGKNSPLHFGNGTRLTVT.

J is TRBJ2-7 and V is TRBV19, with TRBD1 as a possible D gene (5 bases). V lost 10 bases and J lost 1, with 14 bases in between. The germline CDR1 and CDR2 sequences are LNHDA and SQIVND (reference sequence). This CDR3 is built from 13 residues. This CDR3 is CATVPPGSYEQYF. The DNA of the CDR3 is TGTGCCACCGTACCGCCAGGGTCCTACGAGCAGTACTTC.

The table lists this clonotype with a few counts. This chain links TRBV4-1 with TRBJ2-3; no clear D gene. The CDR3 extends over 17 amino acids. The V and J ends lost 0 bases and 0 bases respectively, with 13 bases between them. Germline CDR1 and CDR2: MGHRA and YSYEKL. The CDR3 sequence is CASSQENLHPSTDTQYF. The CDR3 nucleotides read TGCGCCAGCAGCCAAGAGAACCTACACCCTAGCACAGATACGCAGTATTTT.

In its sample, this clonotype was seen many times. The genes are TRBV7-3 and TRBJ1-1; no definite D call. Germline V gives CDR1 SGHTA, CDR2 FQGTGA. Trimming took off 1 base at V and 1 base at J, with 4 bases between the two ends. CDR3 length: 13 residues. The CDR3, as DNA: TGTGCCAGCAGCTTAATGGGGAACACTGAAGCTTTCTTT. Translated, it gives CASSLMGNTEAFF.

The chain links TRBV7-6 to TRBJ2-1; D ambiguous. CDR1 is SGHVS and CDR2 is FNYEAQ in the germline V gene. V shed 5 bases and J shed 0 bases, with 14 bases lying between them. The CDR3 has 16 residues. The CDR3 sequence: CASSLPLESSYNEQFF. In DNA form, the CDR3 reads TGTGCCAGCAGCCTCCCTCTTGAAAGCTCCTACAATGAGCAGTTCTTC.

This clonotype was picked up a small number of times. V is TRBV11-3 and J is TRBJ2-2, with a weak D call TRBD2 (5 bases). Trimming left V 3 bases short and J 3 bases short, with 11 bases between. CDR1 SGHNT and CDR2 YENEEA come from the germline V gene. The CDR3 spans 15 residues. In DNA, the CDR3 is TGTGCCAGCAGCTTCAGGACTCTAGACACCGGGGAGCTGTTTTTT. This codes for CASSFRTLDTGELFF.

This clonotype was picked up many times. V and J are TRBV7-2 and TRBJ2-3, with 9 bases identical to TRBD2. This CDR3 contains 15 residues. Germline V gene sequence: CDR1 SGHTA, CDR2 FQGNSA. The V and J ends lost 6 bases and 4 bases, in that order; junction bases with no gene match: 8. CDR3 DNA: TGTGCCAGCAGGGGAGCGGGAGGTTGGGCAGATACGCAGTATTTT. Translated, it gives CASRGAGGWADTQYF.

This clonotype showed up many times. The rearrangement uses TRBV19 and TRBJ1-1; D is possibly TRBD1 (5 bases). The germline gives CDR1 LNHDA, CDR2 SQIVND (reference sequence). CDR3 size: 15 residues. V shed 7 bases and J shed 1 base, with 16 bases lying between them. CDR3 in amino acids: CASKTISQGNTEAFF. The CDR3 nucleotides read TGTGCCAGTAAAACCATATCTCAGGGGAACACTGAAGCTTTCTTT.

This clonotype was counted many times. V gene TRBV19 combines with J gene TRBJ2-3; 9 nucleotides align to TRBD2. J gave up 9 bases and V 3 bases, and 4 bases lay outside the gene matches. The CDR3 has 13 residues. The germline gives CDR1 LNHDA, CDR2 SQIVND (reference sequence). CDR3 sequence (DNA): TGTGCCAGTAGTATCTTAGCGGGAGACACGCAGTATTTT. Its protein is CASSILAGDTQYF. The variable domain in full, completed from reference TRBV19 and TRBJ2-3, reads DGGITQSPKYLFRKEGQNVTLSCEQNLNHDAMYWYRQDPGQGLRLIYYSQIVNDFQKGDIAEGYSVSREKKESFPLTVTSAQKNPTAFYLCASSILAGDTQYFGPGTRLTVL.

This clonotype was detected a few times. The J gene is TRBJ1-6, the V gene TRBV7-3; the D gene is possibly TRBD1 (5 bases). The CDR3 covers 14 residues. The V gene's germline CDR1 is SGHTA and CDR2 FQGTGA. V gave up 5 bases and J gave up 7 bases, with 12 bases separating them. The CDR3 DNA is TGTGCCAGCAGCCAAATACCAGGGAATTCACCCCTCCACTTT. Translated, it gives CASSQIPGNSPLHF.

The sample holds many counts of this clonotype. This rearrangement joins TRBV12-5 to TRBJ2-3; 7 bases agree with TRBD1. The CDR3 length is 16 residues. The germline V gene encodes CDR1 LGHNT and CDR2 FRNRAP. V trimming: 6 bases; J trimming: 0 bases; junction bases outside the gene matches: 9. The CDR3 bases are TGTGCTAGTGGAGATCGAAGGGGGCTGAGCACAGATACGCAGTATTTT. This translates into CASGDRRGLSTDTQYF.

This clonotype showed up many times. The chain links TRBV12-3 or TRBV12-4 to TRBJ2-3; no definite D call. V dropped 4 bases and J dropped 2 bases, with 7 bases sitting between them. The CDR3 covers 13 residues. The CDR3 reads CASSYANTDTQYF. CDR3 bases: TGTGCCAGCAGTTACGCCAACACAGATACGCAGTATTTT.

Details on this clonotype: A much larger clone differs from this one at a single base, so this may be a read error. The chain links TRBV27 to TRBJ1-2; weak D call: TRBD1 (6 bases). The germline V gene encodes CDR1 MNHEY and CDR2 SMNVEV (reference sequence). Trimming pared 4 bases from V and 4 bases from J, leaving 13 bases between. CDR3 length: 14 residues. In DNA form, the CDR3 reads TGTGCCAGCAGTTCACGGGGGGCTGGCTATGGCTACACCTTC. It translates to CASSSRGAGYGYTF.

At least ten counts were recorded for this clonotype. V usage is TRBV30 and J usage is TRBJ2-1; 7 bases line up with TRBD2. V lost 4 bases to trimming and J lost 0 bases; unmatched junction nucleotides: 9. This CDR3 is 16 amino acids long. Germline V gene data show CDR1 as GTSNPN and CDR2 as SVGIG (reference sequence). CDR3 bases: TGTGCCTGGATTCCCAGACTAGCCGGCTCCTACAATGAGCAGTTCTTC. Translated, it gives CAWIPRLAGSYNEQFF.

This clonotype was recorded many times. This chain connects TRBV18 to TRBJ2-1; D perhaps matches TRBD1 (5 bases). Germline-derived CDR1 and CDR2 are KGHSH and LQKENI. Trimming pared 2 bases from V and 2 bases from J, leaving 13 bases between. This CDR3 comprises 16 residues. The chain's CDR3 is CASSPSRQGAYNEQFF. The CDR3 DNA reads as TGTGCCAGCTCACCATCGCGGCAGGGTGCCTACAATGAGCAGTTCTTC.

The CDR3 DNA reads as TGTGCCAGCAGTGCCACAGGGGGCAATGAGCAGTTCTTC. This codes for CASSATGGNEQFF. This chain uses TRBV25-1 with TRBJ2-1; TRBD1 aligns across 8 bases. The V gene end was trimmed by 4 bases and the J gene end by 6 bases; junction bases not matched to a gene: 2. Germline CDR1 MGHDK, CDR2 SYGVNS. The CDR3 runs to 13 residues.

V gene TRBV20-1 combines with J gene TRBJ1-1, with 8 bases lining up with TRBD1. After removal of 5 bases from V and 1 base from J, the junction contained 12 bases not matched to a gene. This CDR3 is built from 16 residues. Germline V gene sequence: CDR1 DFQATT, CDR2 SNEGSKA (reference sequence). The CDR3 nucleotides read TGCAGTGCTCCCCAGGCTCAGGGGGCACCGAACACTGAAGCTTTCTTT. Its protein product is CSAPQAQGAPNTEAFF.

This clonotype was recorded at least ten times. The CDR3 here is CAISETQGVDSPLHF. DNA of the CDR3: TGTGCCATCAGTGAGACGCAGGGGGTGGATTCACCCCTCCACTTT. This chain connects TRBV10-3 to TRBJ1-6; 7 bases agree with TRBD1. From germline, CDR1 is ENHRY and CDR2 SYGVKD. The CDR3 is made up of 15 amino acids. V shed 2 bases, J shed 8 bases, and the junction held 6 bases outside the gene matches.